These 13 T cell receptor beta chains were sequenced from one sample in a study of blood T cell repertoires in COVID-19. Sequenced by immunoSEQ multiplex PCR; TCRdb stores in-frame clones only, minus some. This sample has tens of thousands of clones, with 83% found just once. Sequencing used peripheral blood. All receptors come from a man at least 80 years old with acute or convalescent COVID-19.

This CDR3 reads CASSMGQNTGELFF. As DNA, the CDR3 is TGTGCCAGCAGCATGGGACAGAACACCGGGGAGCTGTTTTTT. This sequence joins TRBV11-2 and TRBJ2-2; weak D call: TRBD1 (6 bases). CDR3 length: 14 residues. In germline, CDR1 is SGHAT, CDR2 FQNNGV. V lost 5 bases to trimming and J lost 1 base, with 8 bases between them. The full variable domain, with the rest looked up from reference TRBV11-2 and TRBJ2-2, is EAGVAQSPRYKIIEKRQSVAFWCNPISGHATLYWYQQILGQGPKLLIQFQNNGVVDDSQLPKDRFSAERLKGVDSTLKIQPAKLEDSAVYLCASSMGQNTGELFFGEGSRLTVL.

The chain joins TRBV5-1 to TRBJ1-4; the D is unclear. The CDR3 is 15 amino acids. V lost 4 bases and J lost 0, with 10 bases in between. The germline gives CDR1 SGHRS, CDR2 YFSETQ. CDR3 in amino acids: CASSPAEPTNEKLFF. CDR3 sequence (DNA): TGCGCCAGCAGCCCCGCTGAGCCAACTAATGAAAAACTGTTTTTT.

The rearrangement links TRBV28 to TRBJ2-7; D not certain. The CDR3 has 13 residues. Trimming left V 6 bases short and J 9 bases short, with 18 bases between. CDR1 is MDHEN and CDR2 is SYDVKM in the germline V gene. The CDR3 nucleotides are TGTGCCAGCAGCATCCCGCCCGTACGCGGGCAGTACTTC. Amino acid sequence: CASSIPPVRGQYF. Variable domain in full (rest from reference TRBV28 and TRBJ2-7): DVKVTQSSRYLVKRTGEKVFLECVQDMDHENMFWYRQDPGLGLRLIYFSYDVKMKEKGDIPEGYSVSREKKERFSLILESASTNQTSMYLCASSIPPVRGQYFGPGTRLTVT.

For the CDR3, the DNA is TGCGCCAGCAGCCAGGACCCGGCGGGACTAGCGGGGGCGGCCAATGAGCAGTTCTTC. It is translated as CASSQDPAGLAGAANEQFF. This chain links TRBV4-1 with TRBJ2-1; 14 bases align to TRBD2. The CDR3 covers 19 residues. V lost 3 bases and J lost 6; bases outside the gene matches: 13. Germline V gene data show CDR1 as MGHRA and CDR2 as YSYEKL.

The chain employs TRBV12-3 or TRBV12-4 and TRBJ2-5; TRBD2 matches 7 bases. The V gene end was trimmed by 7 bases and the J gene end by 7 bases; junction bases not matched to a gene: 9. This CDR3 contains 13 residues. This CDR3 is CASTTASGGTQYF. DNA for the CDR3: TGTGCCAGCACTACGGCGTCGGGGGGGACCCAGTACTTC.

This rearrangement joins TRBV28 to TRBJ1-6, with D perhaps matching TRBD1 (6 bases). The CDR3 totals 14 residues. In germline, CDR1 is MDHEN, CDR2 SYDVKM. V lost 7 bases to trimming and J lost 10 bases, with 17 bases between them. Written as DNA, the CDR3 is TGTGCCAGCACCTTACAGGGATTTATCTCACCCCTCCACTTT. Translation gives CASTLQGFISPLHF.

This chain connects TRBV5-1 to TRBJ1-5; possible D gene TRBD1, 6 bases. Per the germline V gene, CDR1 is SGHRS and CDR2 is YFSETQ. With 0 bases removed from V and 3 bases from J, the gap between germline ends came to 7 bases. CDR3 length: 14 amino acids. CDR3 in amino acids: CASSLGQDNQPQHF. CDR3 DNA sequence: TGCGCCAGCAGCTTGGGACAGGACAATCAGCCCCAGCATTTT.

V usage is TRBV7-2 and J usage is TRBJ2-2, with D unresolved. Germline CDR1 SGHTA, CDR2 FQGNSA. V lost 0 bases and J 0 bases, leaving 2 bases between the germline ends. The CDR3 is 14 residues long. The CDR3 here is CASSLATNTGELFF. The CDR3 DNA reads TGTGCCAGCAGCTTAGCTACGAACACCGGGGAGCTGTTTTTT. The whole variable domain, filled in from reference TRBV7-2 and TRBJ2-2, reads GAGVSQSPSNKVTEKGKDVELRCDPISGHTALYWYRQSLGQGLEFLIYFQGNSAPDKSGLPSDRFSAERTGGSVSTLTIQRTQQEDSAVYLCASSLATNTGELFFGEGSRLTVL.

This clone was observed a single time. The rearrangement joins TRBV7-8 to TRBJ2-3; tentatively, D is TRBD1 (6 bases). The CDR3 contains 16 residues. Trimming took 4 bases from V and 0 from J, leaving 14 bases between them. The germline gives CDR1 SGHVS, CDR2 FQNEAQ. The CDR3 DNA follows: TGTGCCAGCAGCTATAGGGGGTCCTCTAGCACAGATACGCAGTATTTT. Its protein is CASSYRGSSSTDTQYF.

This clone occurred a few times. The chain employs TRBV6-5 and TRBJ1-2; TRBD1 is a possible D gene (6 bases). This CDR3 has 14 amino acids. V was trimmed by 5 bases and J by 2 bases, leaving 12 bases between them. Germline lookup yields CDR1 MNHEY and CDR2 SVGAGI. CDR3: CASSTRGGNYGYTF. The DNA for the CDR3 is TGTGCCAGCAGTACTCGGGGGGGCAACTATGGCTACACCTTC.

The chain combines TRBV28 with TRBJ2-6, with D perhaps TRBD1 (6 bases). The CDR3 sequence is 17 residues long. Germline V lookup: CDR1 MDHEN, CDR2 SYDVKM. V lost 6 bases, J lost 0 bases, and 15 bases lay in between. CDR3 DNA: TGTGCCAGCAGCAATGCAGGGGTAACCTCTGGGGCCAACGTCCTGACTTTC. This gives the protein CASSNAGVTSGANVLTF.

In its sample, this clone was seen once. The genes are TRBV19 and TRBJ2-2; D unresolved. The germline V and J ends were trimmed by 3 bases and 5 bases, with 13 bases remaining between them. The V gene's germline CDR1 is LNHDA and CDR2 SQIVND (reference sequence). The CDR3 extends over 15 amino acids. CDR3 residues: CASSIRPQQTGELFF. As DNA, the CDR3 is TGTGCCAGTAGTATTCGGCCCCAACAGACCGGGGAGCTGTTTTTT.

The chain carries TRBV3-1 (or the pseudogene TRBV3-2) and TRBJ2-7; weak D call: TRBD1 (6 bases). CDR1 and CDR2 from the germline V gene are LGHDT and YNNKEL (reference sequence). The CDR3 extends over 15 amino acids. V lost 0 bases, J lost 5 bases, and 14 bases lay in between. CDR3 loop: CASSQEGDNCHEQYF. Here the CDR3 DNA reads TGTGCCAGCAGCCAAGAGGGGGACAACTGCCACGAGCAGTACTTC.